Below are 2 T cell receptor beta chains sequenced from a single sample in a study of molecular identifiers for immune sequencing clone quantification (dated by TCRdb to the late 2010s). To prepare the library, PCR was applied. TCRdb names Illumina HiSeq 4000 as the instrument used. TCRdb trimmed public reads at Q25 via fastp, called clones via MiXCR and kept in-frame beta chains. Every distinct CDR3 protein forms one entry, paired with its most common genes and DNA. This sample holds 490,000 or so distinct CDR3 sequences; 20% to 25% were observed only once. Under 0.85% of the sample rests with the top ten. The material sequenced was naive CD8+ T cells from blood, with Jurkat cell RNA spiked in. This specimen's cell subset or site label, per the study, means: FACS-sorted CD8+CD4-CCR7+CD45RA+ naive T cells. These receptors all come from a human donor in good health. Some libraries in this study had Jurkat cell RNA spiked in.

This clonotype was seen only a few times. The V gene is TRBV19, the J gene TRBJ1-5; D is possibly TRBD1 (6 bases). The V gene lost 1 base and the J gene lost 4 bases, with 11 bases spanning the gap. This CDR3 is 15 amino acids long. Germline-derived CDR1 and CDR2 are LNHDA and SQIVND (reference sequence). The CDR3 DNA reads as TGTGCCAGTAGTATAGTAAGGGGGGCAAATCAGCCCCAGCATTTT. Protein product: CASSIVRGANQPQHF.

This chain uses TRBV4-1 with TRBJ1-5, with a tentative D call TRBD1 (5 bases). CDR3 length equals 14 residues. Trimming cost V 1 base and J 7 bases, with 11 bases left between them. Germline CDR1 reads MGHRA; CDR2 reads YSYEKL. The CDR3 bases are TGCGCCAGCAGCCAAGCCACAGGATACCAGCCCCAGCATTTT. Protein: CASSQATGYQPQHF.